The 17 T cell receptor beta chains listed next were all sequenced from one sample in a study of control samples from healthy donors and cancer patients (dated by TCRdb to the early 2020s). Preparation of the library involved the immunoSEQ multiplex PCR assay. TCRdb took this table from immuneACCESS and kept in-frame rearrangements with V and J called. Such tables lack part of the clones; where checked against another copy, unresolved V genes explain under half of the gap, and the rest is unexplained. The sample includes 35,000 to 45,000 clones, with around four fifths observed a single time. The ten largest make up approximately 48% of the sample. The sample comprised blood. These receptors all stem from a man in his fifties or sixties in good health.

The V gene is TRBV6-1, the J gene TRBJ1-5, with no clear D. Germline lookup yields CDR1 MNHNS and CDR2 SASEGT. Deletions cut 0 bases from V and 2 bases from J, with 11 bases between. The CDR3 has 16 amino acids. DNA of the CDR3: TGTGCCAGCAGTGAAGCGTATGGGCAAGGCAATCAGCCCCAGCATTTT. Translating gives CASSEAYGQGNQPQHF.

Regarding this clone: The same CDR3 also results from other DNA sequences found in this sample. The chain recombines TRBV15 with TRBJ1-2; no reliable D call. This CDR3 spans 13 amino acids. Germline CDR1 and CDR2: LNHNV and YYDKDF (reference sequence). Trimming removed 0 bases at V and 4 bases at J, with 6 bases between. DNA for the CDR3: TGTGCCACCAGCAGAGAGGTCGGCTATGGCTACACCTTC. It codes for CATSREVGYGYTF.

Concerning this clone: Relative to the germline gene, one junction end is altered; a read error may explain this. The genes are TRBV5-4 and TRBJ2-1; D is possibly TRBD2 (8 bases). The germline V gene has CDR1 SGHNT and CDR2 YYREEE (reference sequence). This CDR3 is 16 amino acids long. CDR3 region: CTSSQGGGRHYNEQFF. The DNA for the CDR3 is TGTACCAGCAGCCAAGGGGGCGGGAGGCATTACAATGAGCAGTTCTTC. The full variable domain, with the rest looked up from reference TRBV5-4 and TRBJ2-1, is ETGVTQSPTHLIKTRGQQVTLRCSSQSGHNTVSWYQQALGQGPQFIFQYYREEENGRGNFPPRFSGLQFPNYSSELNVNALELDDSALYLCTSSQGGGRHYNEQFFGPGTRLTVL.

The chain is built from TRBV20-1 and TRBJ2-5; no firm D call. Germline assignment: CDR1 DFQATT and CDR2 SNEGSKA (reference sequence). This CDR3 region has 14 residues. V lost 3 bases and J 2 bases, leaving 13 bases between the germline ends. CDR3 in amino acids: CSASNGLLQETQYF. In nucleotides, the CDR3 is TGCAGTGCTAGTAATGGGTTACTACAAGAGACCCAGTACTTC.

This chain links TRBV6-5 with TRBJ2-1; D is unclear. Germline V gene sequence: CDR1 MNHEY, CDR2 SVGAGI. The CDR3 covers 11 residues. The V and J ends lost 8 bases and 5 bases respectively, with 7 bases between them. As DNA, the CDR3 is TGTGCCAGCGGAGTAAACAATGAGCAGTTCTTC. As protein: CASGVNNEQFF.

V gene TRBV18 combines with J gene TRBJ1-1, with TRBD1 matching over 7 bases. The CDR3 has 14 residues. Trimming cost V 3 bases and J 7 bases; bases outside gene matches: 8. In germline, CDR1 is KGHSH, CDR2 LQKENI. The CDR3 DNA is TGTGCCAGCTCACCCGGACAGGTACGGAGTGAAGCTTTCTTT. Encoded protein: CASSPGQVRSEAFF.

The rearrangement links TRBV2 to TRBJ1-2; 7 positions agree with TRBD1. The CDR3 length is 16 residues. Germline V CDR1 and CDR2: SNHLY, FYNNEI. After removal of 3 bases from V and 3 bases from J, the junction contained 10 bases not matched to a gene. In DNA, the CDR3 is TGTGCCAGCAGTGATGGAGACAGGGTGGTGGACTATGGCTACACCTTC. Its translation is CASSDGDRVVDYGYTF.

V is TRBV20-1 and J is TRBJ2-2; tentative D call: TRBD2 (6 bases). CDR1 and CDR2 from the germline V gene are DFQATT and SNEGSKA (reference sequence). The V gene lost 3 bases and the J gene lost 3 bases, with 11 bases spanning the gap. The CDR3 runs to 14 residues. CDR3 nucleotides: TGCAGTGCTAGTTCGGGGGTTGACACCGGGGAGCTGTTTTTT. It translates to CSASSGVDTGELFF.

CDR3 amino acids: CASSPVFYGGYTF. DNA of the CDR3: TGTGCCAGCAGTCCGGTCTTTTACGGGGGCTACACCTTC. This chain joins TRBV28 and TRBJ1-2; D is unresolved. The germline V and J ends were trimmed by 5 bases and 8 bases, with 15 bases remaining between them. Germline V CDR1 and CDR2: MDHEN, SYDVKM. The CDR3 runs to 13 residues.

This chain connects TRBV21-1 to TRBJ1-3; the table's D call of TRBD1 was not tested on the DNA. TRBV21-1 is tagged as a pseudogene. There are 17 residues in the CDR3. The chain's CDR3 is CASSIKDRTSSGNTIYF. CDR3 DNA: TGTGCCAGCAGCATCAAAGACAGAACGAGCTCTGGAAACACCATATATTTT.

The J gene is TRBJ2-1, the V gene TRBV2, with TRBD2 identical over 9 bases. After removal of 2 bases from V and 5 bases from J, the junction contained 7 bases not matched to a gene. The CDR3 loop spans 16 amino acids. Germline assignment: CDR1 SNHLY and CDR2 FYNNEI. The CDR3: CASSETLAGNNNEQFF. The CDR3 DNA sequence: TGTGCCAGCAGTGAAACACTAGCGGGTAATAACAATGAGCAGTTCTTC.

Only a few counts were recorded for this clone. This chain links TRBV13 with TRBJ1-3; a possible D gene is TRBD1 (6 bases). V was cut by 0 bases and J by 2 bases, with 11 bases left in between. The CDR3 sequence is 16 residues long. The germline CDR1 and CDR2 sequences are PRHDT and FYEKMQ (reference sequence). CDR3 sequence reads: CASSLGPSGAGNTIYF. The CDR3 coding sequence is TGTGCCAGCAGCTTAGGCCCCTCAGGGGCTGGAAACACCATATATTTT.

J is TRBJ1-5 and V is TRBV2, with D maybe TRBD1 (6 bases). The CDR3 is 17 amino acids. Trimming took 0 bases from V and 4 from J, leaving 16 bases between them. Per germline, CDR1 SNHLY and CDR2 FYNNEI. CDR3 coding DNA: TGTGCCAGCAGTGAAGCGAGGGGGGCAGGTAGGAATCAGCCCCAGCATTTT. Translation: CASSEARGAGRNQPQHF.

There are a few counts of this clone. V is TRBV7-9 and J is TRBJ1-1; D is ambiguous. This CDR3 has 14 residues. Deletions cut 5 bases from V and 1 base from J, with 11 bases between. CDR1 is SEHNR and CDR2 is FQNEAQ in the germline V gene (reference sequence). CDR3 loop: CASSPTATNTEAFF. CDR3 sequence (DNA): TGTGCCAGCAGCCCGACTGCAACGAACACTGAAGCTTTCTTT.

The chain employs TRBV19 and TRBJ2-4, with 7 bases aligning to TRBD1. The trim removed 8 bases at V and 6 bases at J, leaving 10 bases unmatched. The CDR3 covers 14 residues. Per germline, CDR1 LNHDA and CDR2 SQIVND (reference sequence). The CDR3 here is CASENRQGGNIQYF. The CDR3 DNA is TGTGCCAGTGAAAACCGACAGGGTGGAAACATTCAGTACTTC. Looking up the rest from reference TRBV19 and TRBJ2-4 gives the full variable domain: DGGITQSPKYLFRKEGQNVTLSCEQNLNHDAMYWYRQDPGQGLRLIYYSQIVNDFQKGDIAEGYSVSREKKESFPLTVTSAQKNPTAFYLCASENRQGGNIQYFGAGTRLSVL.

The CDR3 sequence: CASSSGMANEKLFF. CDR3 sequence (DNA): TGCGCCAGCAGCTCAGGGATGGCTAATGAAAAACTGTTTTTT. The chain uses TRBV5-1 and TRBJ1-4; D may be TRBD1 (5 bases). Trimming cost V 3 bases and J 3 bases, with 9 bases left between them. Germline V lookup: CDR1 SGHRS, CDR2 YFSETQ. CDR3 length: 14 residues.

The rearrangement uses TRBV12-3 or TRBV12-4 and TRBJ1-1; D is undetermined. The CDR3 is 13 residues long. Trimming left V 6 bases short and J 0 bases short, with 8 bases between. CDR3 residues: CASSYGLNTEAFF. CDR3 DNA sequence: TGTGCCAGCAGCTACGGGTTGAACACTGAAGCTTTCTTT.